This T cell receptor beta chain was obtained from a study of blood T cell repertoires in COVID-19 (dated by TCRdb to the early 2020s). Broadly, across the study: Collaborator samples came from the United States, Italy and Spain and covered acute and convalescent phases of COVID-19. The material from the prospective study consisted of cDNA or gDNA derived from T cells, B-cell-depleted T cells, or PBMCs. Subjects who had been exposed to COVID-19, were actively infected with it, or had recovered from it provided the deeply sampled blood TCRbeta repertoires that made up the dataset. The repertoires were released in a freely available public database intended as a resource for research on the immune response to SARS-CoV-2. The samples were drawn from the first 160 participants of the ongoing ImmuneRACE study and from more than 1,000 subjects provided by 6 global collaborators. The sample metadata nearly always contained a de-identified subject ID, COVID-19 status, age in years and sex. Where HLA class I and class II types were available, the types were taken from metadata supplied by the sample provider, not from assay-based typing.

Note on this clone: Its antigen is currently not known. Base qualities are not recorded, but no much larger clone differs from it by a single base.

On the study overall, not on this receptor specifically: The quantity of clinical and demographic metadata differed by source and by participant and was supplied without curation.

Each collaborating institution followed its own protocols to collect whole blood in K2EDTA tubes. Collaborator samples were shipped for TCRbeta analysis as frozen whole blood, isolated PBMCs, or DNA extracted from either sample type. TCRbeta CDR3 regions were amplified from genomic DNA by means of the immunoSEQ Assay, a bias-controlled multiplex PCR. The study's own analysis went as follows. Nucleated cell counts per sample were estimated from amplification of reference gene primers within the assay. To quantify the absolute abundance of each unique TCRbeta CDR3 rearrangement, sequence reads were collapsed and filtered. For each sample, productive Simpson clonality was calculated as the square root of Simpson's diversity index across productive rearrangements. Drawn from immuneACCESS, this table holds only the in-frame rearrangements with V and J called that TCRdb kept. Clones are partly lost; checked studies trace under half to an unresolved V gene and leave the rest unexplained. The DNA gave D and trimming, while V, J and clone size come from that table. The sample table lists some 180,000 clones, about 75% of them with a count of one. The ten biggest clones cover approximately 8.6% of the sample.

The clonotype comes from a woman in her fifties or sixties with active or convalescent COVID-19. What was sequenced was peripheral blood.

CDR3 protein: CAWDRGANTEAFF. The base sequence is TGTGCCTGGGACAGGGGGGCGAACACTGAAGCTTTCTTT. The chain is assembled from TRBV30 and TRBJ1-1; 9 junctional bases match TRBD1. The CDR3 covers 13 residues, taking in both the cysteine and the phenylalanine. CDR3 DNA is the only sequence kept; it has 39 bases, read in frame from the first base. Trimming takes 5 bases off V and 1 base off J; junction bases not matched to a gene: 2. Looking up the germline V gene (reference sequence) yields CDR1 GTSNPN and CDR2 SVGIG.